The 9 T cell receptor beta chains below were found in one sample sequenced in a study of response to subunit inactivated influenza vaccine. One entry per CDR3 protein, called by TCRdb with MiXCR from the RT-PCR reads. The table records just over 300,000 distinct CDR3 sequences, approximately 21% of them present only once. The source material was PBMCs from blood, sampled 21 months after vaccination. The origin of the receptors is a man between 50 and 75 years old who received an inactivated influenza vaccine.

V and J are TRBV11-2 and TRBJ2-5, with 9 bases matching TRBD2. CDR1 is SGHAT and CDR2 is FQNNGV in the germline V gene. J lost 2 bases, V lost 1 base, and 5 bases had no gene match. This CDR3 contains 16 residues. CDR3 sequence (DNA): TGTGCCAGCAGCTTAGGACTAGCGGCTTCTCAAGAGACCCAGTACTTC. Protein product: CASSLGLAASQETQYF. Combining the CDR3 with reference TRBV11-2 and TRBJ2-5 gives the whole variable domain EAGVAQSPRYKIIEKRQSVAFWCNPISGHATLYWYQQILGQGPKLLIQFQNNGVVDDSQLPKDRFSAERLKGVDSTLKIQPAKLEDSAVYLCASSLGLAASQETQYFGPGTRLLVL.

This clonotype appeared a few times. The rearrangement joins TRBV12-3 or TRBV12-4 to TRBJ1-6; maybe TRBD1 (5 bases). CDR3 size: 14 residues. Trimming removed 3 bases from V and 6 bases from J, with 9 bases in between. DNA for the CDR3: TGTGCCAGCAGTTTTCACAGGTCTAATTCACCCCTCCACTTT. It is translated as CASSFHRSNSPLHF.

In this sample, this clonotype turned up a few times. The chain recombines TRBV12-2 with TRBJ1-6. TRBV12-2 is labeled a pseudogene. The CDR3 extends over 17 amino acids. The CDR3 spells CASRFNAAEGNNSPLHF. The CDR3 coding sequence is TGTGCAAGTCGCTTTAATGCCGCGGAGGGCAATAATTCACCCCTCCACTTT.

The chain joins TRBV7-2 to TRBJ2-1; D is undetermined. CDR3 length: 16 residues. The germline V and J ends were trimmed by 1 base and 0 bases, with 10 bases remaining between them. The germline CDR1 and CDR2 sequences are SGHTA and FQGNSA. The CDR3 here is CASSLDFSPSYNEQFF. CDR3 coding DNA: TGTGCCAGCAGCTTAGATTTTAGCCCCTCCTACAATGAGCAGTTCTTC.

This chain uses TRBV4-2 with TRBJ1-6, with no clear D. V lost 4 bases, J lost 7 bases, and 14 bases lay in between. Germline V lookup: CDR1 LGHNA, CDR2 YNFKEQ. The CDR3 has 15 amino acids. CDR3 DNA sequence: TGTGCCAGCAGCCCGCTTGGGGAACCCAATTCACCCCTCCACTTT. Residues: CASSPLGEPNSPLHF.

Regarding this clonotype: Since the CDR3 does not end with the conserved phenylalanine or tryptophan, this likely comes from a read error. CDR3 loop: CASSIKGGAGEKLFS. In nucleotides, the CDR3 is TGTGCCAGTAGTATCAAGGGGGGGGCCGGCGAAAAACTGTTTTCT. V usage is TRBV19 and J usage is TRBJ1-4, with D possibly being TRBD1 (6 bases). Germline CDR1 reads LNHDA; CDR2 reads SQIVND (reference sequence). The V end was cut by 3 bases, the J end by 8 bases, with 16 bases between. The CDR3 is 15 amino acids.

The V and J genes are TRBV5-6 and TRBJ1-3, with D unclear. Looked up from germline, CDR1 is SGHDT and CDR2 is YYEEEE. The CDR3 consists of 14 residues. V was trimmed by 5 bases and J by 1 base, leaving 10 bases between them. CDR3 sequence: CASRITGSGNTIYF. In DNA, the CDR3 is TGTGCCAGCAGGATCACCGGATCTGGAAACACCATATATTTT.

The V call is TRBV10-3, the J call TRBJ2-4; TRBD2 is a possible D gene (6 bases). CDR1 and CDR2 from the germline V gene are ENHRY and SYGVKD. V gave up 0 bases and J gave up 7 bases, with 10 bases separating them. There are 14 residues in the CDR3. DNA for the CDR3: TGTGCCATCAGTGAGTCGGTTGGAGGGAACATTCAGTACTTC. Translation: CAISESVGGNIQYF.

This clonotype was counted at least ten times. This chain uses TRBV16 with TRBJ1-5; D is unclear. The V and J ends lost 6 bases and 0 bases respectively, with 9 bases between them. The germline V gene has CDR1 KGHSY and CDR2 FQNENV. The length of the CDR3 is 14 residues. CDR3 sequence reads: CASSHQSSNQPQHF. As DNA, the CDR3 is TGTGCCAGCAGTCATCAATCTAGCAATCAGCCCCAGCATTTT.